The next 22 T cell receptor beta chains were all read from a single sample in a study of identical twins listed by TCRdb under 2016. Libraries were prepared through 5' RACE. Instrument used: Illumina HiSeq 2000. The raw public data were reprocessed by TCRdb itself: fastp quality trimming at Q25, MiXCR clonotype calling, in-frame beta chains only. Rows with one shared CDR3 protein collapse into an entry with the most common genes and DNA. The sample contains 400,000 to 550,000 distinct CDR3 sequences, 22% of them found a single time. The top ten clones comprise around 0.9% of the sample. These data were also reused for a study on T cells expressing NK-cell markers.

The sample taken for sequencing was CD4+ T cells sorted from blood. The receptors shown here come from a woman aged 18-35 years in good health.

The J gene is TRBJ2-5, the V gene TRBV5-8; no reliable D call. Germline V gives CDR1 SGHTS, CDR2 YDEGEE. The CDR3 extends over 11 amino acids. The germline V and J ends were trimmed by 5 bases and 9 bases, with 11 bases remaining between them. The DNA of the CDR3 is TGTGCCAGCAGTACACGGAGACCCCAGTACTTC. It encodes CASSTRRPQYF.

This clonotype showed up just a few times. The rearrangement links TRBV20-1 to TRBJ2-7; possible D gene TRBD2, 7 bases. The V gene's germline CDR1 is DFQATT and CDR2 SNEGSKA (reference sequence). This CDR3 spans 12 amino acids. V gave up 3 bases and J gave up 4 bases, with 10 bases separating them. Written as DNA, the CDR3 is TGCAGTGCTAGCGGGGGGCGGTACGAGCAGTACTTC. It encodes CSASGGRYEQYF.

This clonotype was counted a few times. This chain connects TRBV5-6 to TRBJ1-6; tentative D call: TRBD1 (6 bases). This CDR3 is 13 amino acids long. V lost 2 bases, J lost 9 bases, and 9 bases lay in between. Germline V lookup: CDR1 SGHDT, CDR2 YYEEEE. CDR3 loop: CASSLQGRSPLHF. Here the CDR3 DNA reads TGTGCCAGCAGCTTACAGGGACGTTCACCCCTCCACTTT.

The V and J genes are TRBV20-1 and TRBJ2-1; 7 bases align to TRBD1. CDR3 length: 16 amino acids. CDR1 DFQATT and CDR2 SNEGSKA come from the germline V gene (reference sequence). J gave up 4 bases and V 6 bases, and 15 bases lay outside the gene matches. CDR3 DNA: TGCAGTGCCCACCGGTACCCAGGACAGGTTTACAATGAGCAGTTCTTC. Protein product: CSAHRYPGQVYNEQFF.

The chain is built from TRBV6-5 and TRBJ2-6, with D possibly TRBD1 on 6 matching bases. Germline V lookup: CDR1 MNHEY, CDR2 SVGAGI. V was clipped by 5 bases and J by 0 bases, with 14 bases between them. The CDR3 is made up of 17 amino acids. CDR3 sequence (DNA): TGTGCCAGCAGTAACAGGGTTCCCTCCTCTGGGGCCAACGTCCTGACTTTC. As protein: CASSNRVPSSGANVLTF.

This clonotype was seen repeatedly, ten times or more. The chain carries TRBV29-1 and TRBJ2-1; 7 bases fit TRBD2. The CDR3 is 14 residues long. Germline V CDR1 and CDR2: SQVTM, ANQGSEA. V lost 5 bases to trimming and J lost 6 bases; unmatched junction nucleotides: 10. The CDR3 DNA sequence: TGCAGCGTTATGACTAGCTGGGGTACCAATGAGCAGTTCTTC. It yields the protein CSVMTSWGTNEQFF.

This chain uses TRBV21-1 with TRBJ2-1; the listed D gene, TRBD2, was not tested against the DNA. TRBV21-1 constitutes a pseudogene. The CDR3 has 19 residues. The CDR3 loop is CASSKASPSQAASYNEQFF. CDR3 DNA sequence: TGTGCCAGCAGCAAAGCCAGTCCCAGCCAAGCTGCCTCCTACAATGAGCAGTTCTTC.

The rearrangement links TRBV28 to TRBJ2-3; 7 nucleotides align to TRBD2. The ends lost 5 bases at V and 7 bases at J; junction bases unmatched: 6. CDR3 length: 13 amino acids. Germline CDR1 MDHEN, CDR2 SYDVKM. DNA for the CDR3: TGTGCCAGCAGTAAGTGGGACTACCATACGCAGTATTTT. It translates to CASSKWDYHTQYF. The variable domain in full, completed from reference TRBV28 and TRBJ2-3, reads DVKVTQSSRYLVKRTGEKVFLECVQDMDHENMFWYRQDPGLGLRLIYFSYDVKMKEKGDIPEGYSVSREKKERFSLILESASTNQTSMYLCASSKWDYHTQYFGPGTRLTVL.

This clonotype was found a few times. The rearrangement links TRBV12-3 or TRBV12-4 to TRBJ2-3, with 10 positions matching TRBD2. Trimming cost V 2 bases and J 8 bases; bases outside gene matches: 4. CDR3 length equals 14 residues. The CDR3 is CASSLSAGGPTQYF. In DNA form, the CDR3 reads TGTGCCAGCAGTTTATCAGCGGGAGGGCCTACGCAGTATTTT.

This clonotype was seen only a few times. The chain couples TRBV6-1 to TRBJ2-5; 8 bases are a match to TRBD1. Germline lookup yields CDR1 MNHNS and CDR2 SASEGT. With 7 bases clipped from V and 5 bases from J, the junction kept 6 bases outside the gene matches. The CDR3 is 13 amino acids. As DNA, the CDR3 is TGTGCCAGCAAGGGACAGGTGTGGGAGACCCAGTACTTC. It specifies CASKGQVWETQYF.

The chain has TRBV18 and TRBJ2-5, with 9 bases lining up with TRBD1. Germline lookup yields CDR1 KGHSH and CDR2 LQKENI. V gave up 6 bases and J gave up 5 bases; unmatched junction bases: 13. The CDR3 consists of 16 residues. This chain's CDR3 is CASSFTSGTGRETQYF. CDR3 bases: TGTGCCAGCTCGTTCACGTCCGGGACAGGGCGGGAGACCCAGTACTTC.

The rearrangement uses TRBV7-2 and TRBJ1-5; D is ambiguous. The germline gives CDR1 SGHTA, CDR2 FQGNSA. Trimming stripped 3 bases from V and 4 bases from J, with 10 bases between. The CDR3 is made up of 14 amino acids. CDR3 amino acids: CASSFKGSNQPQHF. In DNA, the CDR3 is TGTGCCAGCAGCTTTAAAGGATCTAATCAGCCCCAGCATTTT.

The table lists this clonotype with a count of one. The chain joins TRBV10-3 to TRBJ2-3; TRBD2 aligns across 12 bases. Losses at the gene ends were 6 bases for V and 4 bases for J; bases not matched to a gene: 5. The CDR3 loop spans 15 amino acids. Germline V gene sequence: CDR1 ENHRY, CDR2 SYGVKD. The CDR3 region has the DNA TGTGCCATCAGCCTAGCGGGGGGGCTCTCAGATACGCAGTATTTT. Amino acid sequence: CAISLAGGLSDTQYF.

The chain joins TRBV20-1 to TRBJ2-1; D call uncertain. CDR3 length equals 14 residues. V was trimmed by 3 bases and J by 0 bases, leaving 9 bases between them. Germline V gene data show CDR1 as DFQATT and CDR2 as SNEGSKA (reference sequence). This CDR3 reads CSARPEISYNEQFF. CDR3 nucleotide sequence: TGCAGTGCTAGGCCCGAAATCTCCTACAATGAGCAGTTCTTC.

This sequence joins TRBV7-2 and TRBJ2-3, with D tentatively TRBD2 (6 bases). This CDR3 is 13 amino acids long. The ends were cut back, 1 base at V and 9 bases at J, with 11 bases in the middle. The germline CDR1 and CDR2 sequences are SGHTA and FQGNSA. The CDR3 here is CASSLGGIETQYF. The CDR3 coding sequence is TGTGCCAGCAGCTTAGGCGGGATAGAGACGCAGTATTTT.

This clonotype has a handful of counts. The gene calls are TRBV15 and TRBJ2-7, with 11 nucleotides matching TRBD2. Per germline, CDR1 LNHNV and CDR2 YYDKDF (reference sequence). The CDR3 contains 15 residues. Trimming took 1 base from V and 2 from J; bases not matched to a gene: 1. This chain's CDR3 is CATSRALAGAYEQYF. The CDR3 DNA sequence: TGTGCCACCAGCAGAGCACTAGCGGGAGCCTACGAGCAGTACTTC.

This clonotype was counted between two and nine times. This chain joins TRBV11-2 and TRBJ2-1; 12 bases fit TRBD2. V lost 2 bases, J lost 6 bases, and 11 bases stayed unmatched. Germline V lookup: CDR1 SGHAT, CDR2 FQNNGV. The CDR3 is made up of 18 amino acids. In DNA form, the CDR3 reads TGTGCCAGCAGCTTAATGTCCCTAGCGGGAGGGCCCTTCAATGAGCAGTTCTTC. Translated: CASSLMSLAGGPFNEQFF.

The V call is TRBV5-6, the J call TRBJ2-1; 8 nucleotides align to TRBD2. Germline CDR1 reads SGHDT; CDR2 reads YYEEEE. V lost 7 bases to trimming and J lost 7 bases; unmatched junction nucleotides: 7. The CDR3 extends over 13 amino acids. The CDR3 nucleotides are TGTGCCAGCGGAGCGGGAGTTTTGAATGAGCAGTTCTTC. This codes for CASGAGVLNEQFF.

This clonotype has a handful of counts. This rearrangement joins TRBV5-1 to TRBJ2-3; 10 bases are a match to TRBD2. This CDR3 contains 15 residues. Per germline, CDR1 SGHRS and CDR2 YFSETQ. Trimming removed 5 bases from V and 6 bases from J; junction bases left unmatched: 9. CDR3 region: CASRPDPGLADTQYF. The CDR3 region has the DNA TGCGCCAGCAGGCCCGATCCGGGACTAGCGGATACGCAGTATTTT.

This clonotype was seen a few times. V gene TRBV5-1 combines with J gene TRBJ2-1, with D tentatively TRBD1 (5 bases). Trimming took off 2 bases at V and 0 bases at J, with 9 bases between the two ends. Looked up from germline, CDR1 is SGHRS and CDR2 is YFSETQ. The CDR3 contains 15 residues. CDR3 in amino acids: CASSLSDSSYNEQFF. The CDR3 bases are TGCGCCAGCAGCTTAAGTGACAGCTCCTACAATGAGCAGTTCTTC.

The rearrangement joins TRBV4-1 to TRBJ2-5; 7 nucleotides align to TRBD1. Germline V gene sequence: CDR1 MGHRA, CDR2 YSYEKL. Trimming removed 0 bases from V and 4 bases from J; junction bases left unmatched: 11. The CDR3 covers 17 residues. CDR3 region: CASSQDWRSTGSETQYF. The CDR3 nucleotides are TGCGCCAGCAGCCAAGATTGGCGCTCGACAGGGTCAGAGACCCAGTACTTC.

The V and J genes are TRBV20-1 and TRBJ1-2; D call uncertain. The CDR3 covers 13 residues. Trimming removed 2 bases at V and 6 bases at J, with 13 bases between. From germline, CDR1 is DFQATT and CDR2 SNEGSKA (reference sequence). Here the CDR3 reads CSARNDRENGYTF. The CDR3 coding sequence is TGCAGTGCTAGAAACGACCGCGAGAATGGCTACACCTTC.